This T cell receptor beta chain was retrieved from a study of blood T cells in healthy people across ages. Study-wide results and limits: Compared with aged donors, long-lived donors showed fewer expanded clones, suggesting selection. Roughly linear declines in TCR beta diversity per million T cells occurred with age.

Together with a sample-barcoded 5' primer, a J-beta primer mix was included in a second PCR lasting 7 to 11 cycles. No fewer than 3 million CDR3-containing paired-end reads came from each sample. TCRdb fed the 5' RACE reads into MiXCR, producing one record per CDR3 protein. The sample contains some 900,000 distinct CDR3 sequences, 25% to 30% of which appear only once. Each of the donors had roughly 10 milliliters of peripheral blood drawn into EDTA-treated Vacutainer tubes. The table lists this clonotype with a count of one. The target antigen is unknown. Sequenced: blood. The sequence derives from a woman of 80 years or more in good health.

For the CDR3, the DNA is TGTGCCAGCGGTTGGGACAGGGCGAACACTGAAGCTTTCTTT. This sequence encodes CASGWDRANTEAFF. This chain links TRBV5-4 with TRBJ1-1, with 9 positions matching TRBD1. The V segment lost 7 bases and the J segment 1 base; nucleotides outside the gene matches: 5. The CDR3 spans 14 residues. The germline V gene encodes CDR1 SGHNT and CDR2 YYREEE (reference sequence).